What follows are 14 T cell receptor beta chains derived from one specimen sequenced in a study of T cells after yellow fever vaccination. In TCRdb, the 5' RACE reads were re-called with MiXCR into one record per CDR3 protein. The repertoire holds around 590,000 distinct CDR3 sequences, with approximately 13% as singletons. Sample: PBMCs, taken on the day of the yellow fever booster vaccination. Source of these receptors: a man younger than 45 who received the YFV17D yellow fever vaccine.

This clonotype has just a few counts. The chain is built from TRBV6-1 and TRBJ2-1; D perhaps matches TRBD1 (6 bases). Germline-derived CDR1 and CDR2 are MNHNS and SASEGT. The CDR3 covers 13 residues. CDR3 bases: TGTGCGACGAGTCCTCCAGGGGAATATGAGCAGTTCTTC. Residues: CATSPPGEYEQFF.

With respect to this clonotype: Its ends do not fully match the called genes, so a read error is possible. CDR3 protein: CAGRHPYNEQFF. As DNA, the CDR3 is TGTGCCGGCAGGCATCCTTACAATGAGCAGTTCTTC. V usage is TRBV7-9 and J usage is TRBJ2-1, with unresolved D. This CDR3 region has 12 residues. CDR1 and CDR2 from the germline V gene are SEHNR and FQNEAQ (reference sequence).

This chain links TRBV14 with TRBJ2-2; D remains ambiguous. The germline CDR1 and CDR2 sequences are SGHDN and FVKESK. Trimming removed 0 bases at V and 6 bases at J, with 20 bases between. This CDR3 is built from 18 residues. In DNA form, the CDR3 reads TGTGCCAGCAGCCAAGATCAACCTAGACAAAGAACCGCCGGGGAGCTGTTTTTT. This sequence encodes CASSQDQPRQRTAGELFF.

V gene TRBV30 combines with J gene TRBJ2-4, with D tentatively TRBD2 (5 bases). Trimming stripped 2 bases from V and 2 bases from J, with 16 bases between. CDR3 length: 16 residues. The germline V gene encodes CDR1 GTSNPN and CDR2 SVGIG (reference sequence). DNA for the CDR3: TGTGCCTGGAGTCCCCGGATCGTAGCGTCCAAAAACATTCAGTACTTC. Translation gives CAWSPRIVASKNIQYF.

This clonotype showed up just a few times. This chain uses TRBV20-1 with TRBJ2-1; TRBD2 matches 8 bases. CDR1 is DFQATT and CDR2 is SNEGSKA in the germline V gene (reference sequence). This CDR3 has 14 residues. The junction had 10 bases not matched to a gene; V was cut back by 3 bases and J by 9 bases. The CDR3 protein is CSASGRALLVEQFF. The CDR3 DNA follows: TGCAGTGCTAGCGGGAGGGCCTTGCTGGTTGAGCAGTTCTTC.

This clonotype has only a few counts. The chain is built from TRBV12-3 or TRBV12-4 and TRBJ2-3; 7 bases align to TRBD1. This CDR3 is 16 amino acids long. The ends lost 3 bases at V and 1 base at J; junction bases unmatched: 7. DNA of the CDR3: TGTGCCAGCAGTTTGGGGCAGGGGGATGGCACAGATACGCAGTATTTT. This encodes CASSLGQGDGTDTQYF.

This clonotype occurred a few times. The rearrangement joins TRBV6-5 to TRBJ2-3, with 7 bases identical to TRBD2. The CDR3 contains 16 residues. J gave up 5 bases and V 4 bases, and 12 bases lay outside the gene matches. Germline lookup yields CDR1 MNHEY and CDR2 SVGAGI. CDR3 sequence reads: CASSSNSGRNGDTQYF. Written as DNA, the CDR3 is TGTGCCAGCAGTTCCAATAGCGGGCGGAACGGAGATACGCAGTATTTT.

The chain uses TRBV7-2 and TRBJ2-5, with 7 bases lining up with TRBD2. The CDR3 covers 15 residues. V lost 4 bases and J lost 2; bases outside the gene matches: 7. Germline CDR1 and CDR2: SGHTA and FQGNSA. The CDR3 spells CASSSLAEYQETQYF. The DNA of the CDR3 is TGTGCCAGCAGCTCCCTAGCGGAGTATCAAGAGACCCAGTACTTC.

V gene TRBV15 combines with J gene TRBJ2-7; 8 positions match TRBD1. From germline, CDR1 is LNHNV and CDR2 YYDKDF (reference sequence). J lost 6 bases, V lost 5 bases, and 9 bases had no gene match. The CDR3 is made up of 14 amino acids. The CDR3 region has the DNA TGTGCCACCAGCGCCGACAGGGGCGTCCTCGAGCAGTACTTC. Translated: CATSADRGVLEQYF.

This clonotype was counted only a few times. The chain carries TRBV5-1 and TRBJ2-3; D gene uncertain. The ends were cut back, 6 bases at V and 0 bases at J, with 11 bases in the middle. There are 14 residues in the CDR3. CDR1 and CDR2 (germline): SGHRS, YFSETQ. CDR3 coding DNA: TGCGCCAGCAAGTCGGCTTTTAGCACAGATACGCAGTATTTT. It translates to CASKSAFSTDTQYF.

This clonotype has just a few counts. Written as DNA, the CDR3 is TGTGCCAGCAGCTTGGGGGGCGGGAGCGGCAACAATGAGCAGTTCTTC. This codes for CASSLGGGSGNNEQFF. J is TRBJ2-1 and V is TRBV5-4, with 7 positions matching TRBD2. Trimming took 0 bases from V and 5 from J; bases not matched to a gene: 8. The CDR3 has 16 amino acids. Germline V gene lookup returns CDR1 SGHNT and CDR2 YYREEE (reference sequence).

This clonotype was detected ten times or more. The chain couples TRBV29-1 to TRBJ1-4, with 8 bases fitting TRBD1. Losses at the gene ends were 4 bases for V and 8 bases for J; bases not matched to a gene: 6. The CDR3 is 13 amino acids. Germline assignment: CDR1 SQVTM and CDR2 ANQGSEA. CDR3 nucleotides: TGCAGCGTTGTGTCAGGGGGCGACGAAAAACTGTTTTTT. This codes for CSVVSGGDEKLFF.

This clonotype was observed a few times. The chain links TRBV4-3 to TRBJ2-1, with TRBD2 matching 8 bases. Unmatched junction bases numbered 6, after V lost 0 bases and J lost 8 bases. The germline V gene encodes CDR1 LGHNA and CDR2 YSLEER. The CDR3 covers 15 residues. This CDR3 is CASSQDAASGYEQFF. CDR3 DNA: TGCGCCAGCAGCCAAGACGCGGCTAGCGGGTATGAGCAGTTCTTC.

The chain links TRBV18 to TRBJ1-2; no reliable D call. Trimming took 3 bases from V and 2 from J, leaving 13 bases between them. Per the germline V gene, CDR1 is KGHSH and CDR2 is LQKENI. This CDR3 contains 15 residues. The chain's CDR3 is CASSPGPNENYGYTF. Written as DNA, the CDR3 is TGTGCCAGCTCACCGGGCCCAAACGAGAACTATGGCTACACCTTC.